This passage covers 27 T cell receptor beta chains from one sample sequenced in a study of blood T cell repertoires in COVID-19. This table comes from immunoSEQ multiplex PCR, and its TCRdb copy is limited to in-frame clones, with some not included. This sample has 400,000 or so clones; 90% occur once, and the top ten carry less than 0.75%. The sample comprised PBMCs or T cells enriched from blood (not recorded which). The source is a man aged 18 to 29 who had recovered from COVID-19.

The chain employs TRBV12-5 and TRBJ1-3; a possible D gene is TRBD1 (5 bases). CDR3 size: 13 residues. V lost 6 bases and J lost 7, with 13 bases in between. Looked up from germline, CDR1 is LGHNT and CDR2 is FRNRAP. DNA of the CDR3: TGTGCTAGTGGCTCGAGGGAGGGGAACACCATATATTTT. Translation: CASGSREGNTIYF. Drawing the rest from reference TRBV12-5 and TRBJ1-3, the complete variable domain is DARVTQTPRHKVTEMGQEVTMRCQPILGHNTVFWYRQTMMQGLELLAYFRNRAPLDDSGMPKDRFSAEMPDATLATLKIQPSEPRDSAVYFCASGSREGNTIYFGEGSWLTVV.

This chain connects TRBV2 to TRBJ1-2, with D perhaps TRBD1 (5 bases). This CDR3 is 14 amino acids long. V was trimmed by 6 bases and J by 3 bases, leaving 14 bases between them. Germline V CDR1 and CDR2: SNHLY, FYNNEI. CDR3 coding DNA: TGTGCCAGCAGGGAGAAGACAGCCGACTATGGCTACACCTTC. As protein: CASREKTADYGYTF.

V and J are TRBV28 and TRBJ1-2; 9 nucleotides line up with TRBD1. This CDR3 has 13 amino acids. With V trimmed by 7 bases and J by 5 bases, 5 bases remained unmatched. CDR1 and CDR2 (germline): MDHEN, SYDVKM. The CDR3 region is CASTWDRAYGYTF. In DNA, the CDR3 is TGTGCCAGCACCTGGGACAGGGCATATGGCTACACCTTC.

V is TRBV19 and J is TRBJ2-2, with D tentatively TRBD2 (6 bases). The germline V gene has CDR1 LNHDA and CDR2 SQIVND (reference sequence). V lost 2 bases and J lost 8, with 18 bases in between. The length of the CDR3 is 16 residues. The CDR3 sequence is CASSISRRENKGELFF. CDR3 bases: TGTGCCAGTAGTATAAGTCGACGGGAGAATAAGGGGGAGCTGTTTTTT.

J is TRBJ1-2 and V is TRBV19; D possibly corresponds to TRBD1 (6 bases). The ends were cut back, 5 bases at V and 2 bases at J, with 9 bases in the middle. This CDR3 is built from 13 residues. The V gene's germline CDR1 is LNHDA and CDR2 SQIVND (reference sequence). Here the CDR3 DNA reads TGTGCCAGTAGTTCCGGACAGAACTATGGCTACACCTTC. As protein: CASSSGQNYGYTF. Complete variable domain (other parts from reference TRBV19 and TRBJ1-2): DGGITQSPKYLFRKEGQNVTLSCEQNLNHDAMYWYRQDPGQGLRLIYYSQIVNDFQKGDIAEGYSVSREKKESFPLTVTSAQKNPTAFYLCASSSGQNYGYTFGSGTRLTVV.

This chain joins TRBV9 and TRBJ1-1, with 9 bases that match TRBD1. Germline V gene lookup returns CDR1 SGDLS and CDR2 YYNGEE. CDR3 length equals 15 residues. The junction had 4 bases not matched to a gene; V was cut back by 4 bases and J by 0 bases. In DNA form, the CDR3 reads TGTGCCAGCAGCTCAGGACAGGGGTTGAACACTGAAGCTTTCTTT. This codes for CASSSGQGLNTEAFF.

The rearrangement uses TRBV9 and TRBJ2-3, with D perhaps TRBD2 (6 bases). The CDR3 covers 15 residues. The V end was cut by 3 bases, the J end by 5 bases, with 16 bases between. The V gene's germline CDR1 is SGDLS and CDR2 YYNGEE. CDR3 in amino acids: CASSATSTLRDTQYF. The CDR3 nucleotides read TGTGCCAGCAGCGCCACTAGCACACTGAGAGATACGCAGTATTTT.

The J gene is TRBJ1-1, the V gene TRBV5-6; 9 nucleotides agree with TRBD1. CDR1 and CDR2 from the germline V gene are SGHDT and YYEEEE. V was clipped by 6 bases and J by 0 bases; unmatched bases: 12. CDR3 length: 17 amino acids. The chain's CDR3 is CASNLRGQGRVNTEAFF. CDR3 sequence (DNA): TGTGCCAGCAACTTACGGGGACAGGGTCGAGTGAACACTGAAGCTTTCTTT.

V is TRBV6-5 and J is TRBJ1-1; TRBD1 agrees at 8 bases. The J segment lost 3 bases and the V segment lost 8 bases, leaving 5 bases of the junction unmatched. This CDR3 has 13 amino acids. Germline assignment: CDR1 MNHEY and CDR2 SVGAGI. This CDR3 reads CASSSTGDTEAFF. The CDR3 region has the DNA TGTGCCAGCTCTTCGACAGGGGACACTGAAGCTTTCTTT.

The V and J genes are TRBV7-6 and TRBJ1-3; 8 bases match TRBD1. CDR1 SGHVS and CDR2 FNYEAQ come from the germline V gene. The CDR3 has 15 amino acids. Losses at the gene ends were 4 bases for V and 2 bases for J; bases not matched to a gene: 4. The CDR3 region is CASSSATGAGNTIYF. CDR3 coding DNA: TGTGCCAGCAGCTCCGCGACAGGGGCTGGAAACACCATATATTTT.

The chain combines TRBV7-6 with TRBJ2-2, with D possibly matching TRBD2 (6 bases). The V gene's germline CDR1 is SGHVS and CDR2 FNYEAQ. Trimming left V 5 bases short and J 7 bases short, with 14 bases between. This CDR3 comprises 14 residues. In DNA, the CDR3 is TGTGCCAGCAGCCCGGGGGAATGGCGCGGGGAGCTGTTTTTT. It translates to CASSPGEWRGELFF.

This chain joins TRBV5-1 and TRBJ2-1; 13 nucleotides match TRBD2. The CDR3 has 16 amino acids. Looked up from germline, CDR1 is SGHRS and CDR2 is YFSETQ. The V and J ends lost 0 bases and 10 bases, in that order; junction bases with no gene match: 7. CDR3 region: CASSLADRGLAGEQFF. As DNA, the CDR3 is TGCGCCAGCAGCTTGGCCGACAGGGGACTAGCGGGAGAGCAGTTCTTC.

The V gene is TRBV2, the J gene TRBJ1-1; D is ambiguous. From germline, CDR1 is SNHLY and CDR2 FYNNEI. The CDR3 consists of 12 residues. V lost 7 bases and J lost 4, with 10 bases in between. CDR3 sequence: CASTGWRTEAFF. CDR3 DNA sequence: TGTGCCAGCACCGGGTGGCGCACTGAAGCTTTCTTT.

The rearrangement links TRBV5-1 to TRBJ1-2; no definite D call. The V end lost 0 bases, the J end lost 7 bases, and 7 bases lay between the germline ends. This CDR3 is 12 amino acids long. Germline CDR1 and CDR2: SGHRS and YFSETQ. The CDR3 sequence is CASSLVPGGYTF. The CDR3 DNA sequence: TGCGCCAGCAGCTTGGTTCCAGGTGGCTACACCTTC.

The chain carries TRBV5-4 and TRBJ2-7; D might be TRBD1 (6 bases). Germline CDR1 and CDR2: SGHNT and YYREEE (reference sequence). V was cut by 2 bases and J by 7 bases, with 10 bases left in between. This CDR3 spans 12 amino acids. This CDR3 reads CASSFTGREQYF. CDR3 bases: TGTGCCAGCAGCTTTACAGGGCGGGAGCAGTACTTC.

This chain joins TRBV28 and TRBJ1-5; 7 bases are a match to TRBD1. The CDR3 has 14 amino acids. V lost 6 bases to trimming and J lost 7 bases; unmatched junction nucleotides: 9. Germline CDR1 MDHEN, CDR2 SYDVKM. The CDR3 loop is CASSLTGSVQPQHF. In DNA form, the CDR3 reads TGTGCCAGCAGCTTGACAGGGTCCGTCCAGCCCCAGCATTTT.

This chain connects TRBV18 to TRBJ2-5; a weak D match, TRBD1 (6 bases). In germline, CDR1 is KGHSH, CDR2 LQKENI. This CDR3 is 14 amino acids long. The V and J ends lost 2 bases and 1 base respectively, with 8 bases between them. CDR3 amino acids: CASSPSQGQETQYF. CDR3 coding DNA: TGTGCCAGCTCACCATCACAGGGCCAAGAGACCCAGTACTTC.

The rearrangement joins TRBV29-1 to TRBJ1-1; weak D call: TRBD1 (5 bases). The CDR3 extends over 11 amino acids. Germline V lookup: CDR1 SQVTM, CDR2 ANQGSEA. V was pared by 8 bases and J by 6 bases, with 13 bases between. Written as DNA, the CDR3 is TGCAGCTTCCAGGAGGGGCCTGAAGCTTTCTTT. It is translated as CSFQEGPEAFF.

The V and J genes are TRBV11-3 and TRBJ2-3; TRBD1 agrees at 8 bases. Germline lookup yields CDR1 SGHNT and CDR2 YENEEA. The CDR3 spans 15 residues. The V segment lost 5 bases and the J segment 6 bases; nucleotides outside the gene matches: 10. DNA of the CDR3: TGTGCCAGCAGCCGGGGGTCAGGGGGCTGGGATACGCAGTATTTT. Protein: CASSRGSGGWDTQYF. Drawing the rest from reference TRBV11-3 and TRBJ2-3, the complete variable domain is EAGVVQSPRYKIIEKKQPVAFWCNPISGHNTLYWYLQNLGQGPELLIRYENEEAVDDSQLPKDRFSAERLKGVDSTLKIQPAELGDSAVYLCASSRGSGGWDTQYFGPGTRLTVL.

The chain carries TRBV10-1 and TRBJ1-1, with 12 bases lining up with TRBD1. CDR3 length: 14 residues. The germline V gene encodes CDR1 WNHNN and CDR2 SYGVQD (reference sequence). Trimming cost V 6 bases and J 6 bases; bases outside gene matches: 5. CDR3 DNA: TGCGCCAGCAGCCCGGGACAGGGGGCCTCTGAAGCTTTCTTT. Residues: CASSPGQGASEAFF.

This clone occurred a few times. The chain recombines TRBV12-3 or TRBV12-4 with TRBJ2-2; D not resolved. V was shortened by 5 bases and J by 2 bases, with 3 bases between the two germline ends. The CDR3 loop spans 12 amino acids. CDR3 sequence: CASSQNTGELFF. The CDR3 DNA reads TGTGCCAGCAGTCAAAACACCGGGGAGCTGTTTTTT.

The DNA of the CDR3 is TGTGCCACGACCGGGACAGCCAATCAGCCCCAGCATTTT. As protein: CATTGTANQPQHF. The chain links TRBV10-3 to TRBJ1-5; 7 bases match TRBD1. V was clipped by 10 bases and J by 3 bases; unmatched bases: 6. This CDR3 has 13 residues. The germline gives CDR1 ENHRY, CDR2 SYGVKD.

This clone was recorded once. This rearrangement joins TRBV18 to TRBJ1-6, with 7 bases fitting TRBD1. The V and J ends lost 3 bases and 7 bases, in that order; junction bases with no gene match: 6. The germline CDR1 and CDR2 sequences are KGHSH and LQKENI. This CDR3 region has 15 residues. CDR3 protein: CASSPSTGKNSPLHF. Written as DNA, the CDR3 is TGTGCCAGCTCACCTTCGACAGGGAAAAATTCACCCCTCCACTTT.

The chain links TRBV6-5 to TRBJ1-4; maybe TRBD1 (5 bases). This CDR3 is 14 amino acids long. V shed 5 bases and J shed 3 bases, with 10 bases lying between them. The germline CDR1 and CDR2 sequences are MNHEY and SVGAGI. CDR3 DNA: TGTGCCAGCAGTCGGGGGACGGCTAATGAAAAACTGTTTTTT. Translated, it gives CASSRGTANEKLFF.

The chain has TRBV20-1 and TRBJ1-2; D ambiguous. Germline values: CDR1 DFQATT, CDR2 SNEGSKA (reference sequence). The CDR3 totals 11 residues. Trimming left V 3 bases short and J 4 bases short, with 6 bases between. The CDR3 sequence: CSARAIYGYTF. The CDR3, as DNA: TGCAGTGCTAGGGCCATCTATGGCTACACCTTC.

This clone was observed once. This chain links TRBV28 with TRBJ2-1; D unclear. CDR3 length equals 11 residues. From germline, CDR1 is MDHEN and CDR2 SYDVKM. The V and J ends lost 4 bases and 6 bases respectively, with 4 bases between them. The CDR3 nucleotides read TGTGCCAGCAGTTCTACCAATGAGCAGTTCTTC. Its protein product is CASSSTNEQFF. Full variable domain (missing parts from reference TRBV28 and TRBJ2-1): DVKVTQSSRYLVKRTGEKVFLECVQDMDHENMFWYRQDPGLGLRLIYFSYDVKMKEKGDIPEGYSVSREKKERFSLILESASTNQTSMYLCASSSTNEQFFGPGTRLTVL.

V is TRBV28 and J is TRBJ2-7, with D possibly being TRBD2 (6 bases). CDR1 and CDR2 (germline): MDHEN, SYDVKM. Between the trimmed V and J ends, which lost 5 bases and 3 bases, there was a span of 17 bases. This CDR3 is built from 15 residues. The CDR3 loop reads CASSTDLGRNYEQYF. CDR3 bases: TGTGCCAGCAGTACGGATCTCGGGAGAAACTACGAGCAGTACTTC. Full variable domain (remainder filled in from reference TRBV28 and TRBJ2-7): DVKVTQSSRYLVKRTGEKVFLECVQDMDHENMFWYRQDPGLGLRLIYFSYDVKMKEKGDIPEGYSVSREKKERFSLILESASTNQTSMYLCASSTDLGRNYEQYFGPGTRLTVT.